This T cell receptor beta chain appears in the sequencing data of a study of cytomegalovirus exposure and HLA in healthy donors. Amplification used 60 Vbeta primers and 13 Jbeta primers. TCRdb's table, derived via immunoSEQ multiplex PCR, lists solely in-frame clones and lacks some. The sample lists 120,000 to 150,000 clones, roughly four fifths seen once, with under 2% in the top ten. There were likely unrecorded immune exposures, though donors were nominally healthy when sampled. Points from the study as a whole: High specificity and sensitivity for cytomegalovirus status were reported for the classifier. An assumption of roughly uniform sequencing depth across donors underlay the presence/absence analyses. Later, an analysis found that common viral pathogens appeared to be linked with several of the most significant clusters.

The CDR3 has 15 residues. The germline gives CDR1 SQVTM, CDR2 ANQGSEA. V lost 4 bases and J lost 10; bases outside the gene matches: 16. On this clone itself: Its antigen is undetermined.

This chain connects TRBV29-1 to TRBJ1-1; 9 bases are shared with TRBD1. The source of this sequence is a female donor in good health and CMV-seronegative. Material: PBMCs. The CDR3 region is CSVVSTGGLSRGAFF. Written as DNA, the CDR3 is TGCAGCGTTGTTTCAACAGGGGGCTTGAGTCGTGGAGCTTTCTTT. Filled out from reference TRBV29-1 and TRBJ1-1, the complete variable domain reads SAVISQKPSRDICQRGTSLTIQCQVDSQVTMMFWYRQQPGQSLTLIATANQGSEATYESGFVIDKFPISRPNLTFSTLTVSNMSPEDSSIYLCSVVSTGGLSRGAFFGQGTRLTVV.